The 30 T cell receptor beta chains reported below all come from one sample, sequenced in a study of CD8 T cells in ankylosing spondylitis. TCRdb processed the 5' RACE reads anew with MiXCR; each CDR3 protein has one entry. This sample carries a few hundred thousand distinct CDR3 sequences, 15% to 20% of them seen once, and the ten largest clones take more than 25%. Sequencing was performed on blood, either unsorted or a sorted T cell fraction (not recorded which). The receptors derive from a male donor with ankylosing spondylitis or in good health (not recorded which).

This clonotype came up a few times. The chain links TRBV9 to TRBJ1-5, with D possibly TRBD1 on 5 matching bases. CDR1 and CDR2 from the germline V gene are SGDLS and YYNGEE. V was clipped by 4 bases and J by 2 bases, with 13 bases between them. The CDR3 consists of 15 residues. CDR3 nucleotide sequence: TGTGCCAGCAGCAACGACGGGGGTGGCAATCAGCCCCAGCATTTT. It specifies CASSNDGGGNQPQHF. Using reference TRBV9 and TRBJ1-5 for the parts outside the CDR3, the full variable domain is DSGVTQTPKHLITATGQRVTLRCSPRSGDLSVYWYQQSLDQGLQFLIQYYNGEERAKGNILERFSAQQFPDLHSELNLSSLELGDSALYFCASSNDGGGNQPQHFGDGTRLSIL.

This clonotype was observed many times. CDR3 sequence (DNA): TGTGCCAGCAGCCAAGAAGCGGGAGGGCCCGATACGCAGTATTTT. This codes for CASSQEAGGPDTQYF. This rearrangement joins TRBV4-2 to TRBJ2-3, with 10 bases fitting TRBD2. Germline assignment: CDR1 LGHNA and CDR2 YNFKEQ. The CDR3 loop spans 15 amino acids. The V and J ends lost 0 bases and 6 bases, in that order; junction bases with no gene match: 3.

The CDR3 DNA follows: TGTGCCAGCAGCCAAGACCCTCTGGCGGGAGTCAACGAGCAGTACTTC. It codes for CASSQDPLAGVNEQYF. J is TRBJ2-7 and V is TRBV4-2; 7 bases align to TRBD2. The CDR3 extends over 16 amino acids. V was clipped by 0 bases and J by 5 bases; unmatched bases: 10. CDR1 and CDR2 (germline): LGHNA, YNFKEQ.

This clonotype was seen only a few times. The rearrangement joins TRBV12-3 or TRBV12-4 to TRBJ1-2; D gene unclear. This CDR3 has 12 amino acids. The V gene lost 3 bases and the J gene lost 5 bases, with 7 bases spanning the gap. The CDR3 region has the DNA TGTGCCAGCAGTTTGATCGCGTATGGCTACACCTTC. The encoded protein is CASSLIAYGYTF.

This clonotype was seen many times. The genes are TRBV20-1 and TRBJ2-1; 7 positions agree with TRBD2. V was pared by 3 bases and J by 3 bases, with 14 bases of the junction left unmatched. The CDR3 runs 17 residues. CDR1 is DFQATT and CDR2 is SNEGSKA in the germline V gene (reference sequence). The CDR3 DNA reads as TGCAGTGCTAGGGATGCAGTCGGGACTAACTACTACAATGAGCAGTTCTTC. This translates into CSARDAVGTNYYNEQFF.

This clonotype was observed at least ten times. The V gene is TRBV4-2, the J gene TRBJ2-1, with TRBD2 identical over 8 bases. This CDR3 has 15 amino acids. Losses at the gene ends were 4 bases for V and 3 bases for J; bases not matched to a gene: 5. Germline V CDR1 and CDR2: LGHNA, YNFKEQ. Written as DNA, the CDR3 is TGTGCCAGCAGCCCCGGGAGCGGGAGCTACAATGAGCAGTTCTTC. Translation gives CASSPGSGSYNEQFF.

This clonotype has ten or more counts. This sequence joins TRBV29-1 and TRBJ2-7; 7 positions match TRBD2. With 7 bases clipped from V and 2 bases from J, the junction kept 8 bases outside the gene matches. The germline V gene encodes CDR1 SQVTM and CDR2 ANQGSEA. This CDR3 has 13 amino acids. The CDR3 DNA reads as TGCAGCGCACGGGAGGATCTAACCTACGAGCAGTACTTC. Its protein product is CSAREDLTYEQYF.

This clonotype was counted only a few times. The chain links TRBV5-1 to TRBJ2-1, with 9 bases matching TRBD1. Germline loops: CDR1 SGHRS, CDR2 YFSETQ. J lost 3 bases, V lost 1 base, and 8 bases had no gene match. This CDR3 contains 17 residues. CDR3 sequence: CASSLPPQGARYNEQFF. The CDR3 DNA is TGCGCCAGCAGCTTGCCCCCACAGGGGGCTCGCTACAATGAGCAGTTCTTC.

This clonotype appeared a few times. This rearrangement joins TRBV12-3 or TRBV12-4 to TRBJ1-1; 7 bases line up with TRBD1. The CDR3 spans 13 residues. With V trimmed by 5 bases and J by 4 bases, 4 bases remained unmatched. The CDR3 bases are TGTGCCAGCAGTCTCGGGACAGCCACTGAAGCTTTCTTT. This translates into CASSLGTATEAFF.

This clonotype was counted at least ten times. V usage is TRBV29-1 and J usage is TRBJ2-3; perhaps TRBD2 as D (7 bases). Germline V gene lookup returns CDR1 SQVTM and CDR2 ANQGSEA. V lost 4 bases, J lost 2 bases, and 13 bases lay in between. The length of the CDR3 is 14 residues. The CDR3 DNA is TGCAGCGTTGTGTGGGGGGGGCACACAGATACGCAGTATTTT. Its translation: CSVVWGGHTDTQYF.

The chain joins TRBV4-3 to TRBJ2-7; D gene ambiguous. V was trimmed by 0 bases and J by 0 bases, leaving 12 bases between them. CDR1 and CDR2 from the germline V gene are LGHNA and YSLEER. The CDR3 contains 16 residues. CDR3 sequence (DNA): TGCGCCAGCAGCCAAGATATCGGCCCGAACTCCTACGAGCAGTACTTC. This codes for CASSQDIGPNSYEQYF.

This chain uses TRBV12-3 or TRBV12-4 with TRBJ1-5, with 10 bases matching TRBD1. Trimming at V came to 5 bases and at J to 5 bases, leaving 6 bases not matched to a gene. The CDR3 spans 15 residues. The CDR3 nucleotides are TGTGCCAGCAGTCCTCCCGGGACAGGGGATCAGCCCCAGCATTTT. It translates to CASSPPGTGDQPQHF.

This clonotype was seen more than once but under ten times. The V call is TRBV6-5, the J call TRBJ1-1, with 8 nucleotides matching TRBD1. The trim removed 4 bases at V and 7 bases at J, leaving 5 bases unmatched. CDR3 length: 13 amino acids. CDR1 is MNHEY and CDR2 is SVGAGI in the germline V gene. CDR3 sequence (DNA): TGTGCCAGCAGTTTGGACAGGGAGGATGAAGCTTTCTTT. Translated, it gives CASSLDREDEAFF.

The sample holds a few counts of this clonotype. The chain has TRBV29-1 and TRBJ2-7; 7 nucleotides match TRBD2. The junction had 9 bases not matched to a gene; V was cut back by 5 bases and J by 2 bases. The V gene's germline CDR1 is SQVTM and CDR2 ANQGSEA. This CDR3 region has 14 residues. CDR3 region: CSVRSSGSTYEQYF. CDR3 nucleotides: TGCAGCGTTAGGTCTAGCGGATCCACCTACGAGCAGTACTTC.

This clonotype was observed at least ten times. The chain joins TRBV28 to TRBJ2-7; possible D gene TRBD2, 5 bases. The CDR3 consists of 15 residues. Trimming removed 1 base at V and 0 bases at J, with 10 bases between. Looked up from germline, CDR1 is MDHEN and CDR2 is SYDVKM. The CDR3 sequence is CASSLSPGGSYEQYF. In DNA, the CDR3 is TGTGCCAGCAGTTTATCCCCAGGAGGCTCCTACGAGCAGTACTTC.

This chain connects TRBV27 to TRBJ2-1; no clear D gene. V was cut by 3 bases and J by 4 bases, with 7 bases left in between. This CDR3 is 13 amino acids long. The V gene's germline CDR1 is MNHEY and CDR2 SMNVEV (reference sequence). DNA for the CDR3: TGTGCCAGCAGTTTCCTGGGGTACAATGAGCAGTTCTTC. The encoded protein is CASSFLGYNEQFF.

This clonotype was recorded a few times. The rearrangement joins TRBV29-1 to TRBJ2-5, with 7 bases identical to TRBD1. This CDR3 comprises 13 residues. CDR1 and CDR2 (germline): SQVTM, ANQGSEA. The junction had 8 bases not matched to a gene; V was cut back by 7 bases and J by 3 bases. CDR3 in DNA: TGCAGCGCCACGACAGGGAGAAAAGAGACCCAGTACTTC. It is translated as CSATTGRKETQYF. Full variable domain (rest looked up from reference TRBV29-1 and TRBJ2-5): SAVISQKPSRDICQRGTSLTIQCQVDSQVTMMFWYRQQPGQSLTLIATANQGSEATYESGFVIDKFPISRPNLTFSTLTVSNMSPEDSSIYLCSATTGRKETQYFGPGTRLLVL.

This clonotype was recorded many times. The CDR3 DNA follows: TGTGCCAGCAGCGTGGGAGATGGTTTTTCTTTGAAGGACACTGAAGCTTTCTTT. This codes for CASSVGDGFSLKDTEAFF. The chain links TRBV9 to TRBJ1-1; D not resolved. The CDR3 is made up of 18 amino acids. Trimming took off 2 bases at V and 3 bases at J, with 23 bases between the two ends. Germline V gives CDR1 SGDLS, CDR2 YYNGEE.

This clonotype was seen just once. V usage is TRBV15 and J usage is TRBJ1-5; 7 bases fit TRBD1. The CDR3 loop spans 13 amino acids. Germline CDR1 LNHNV, CDR2 YYDKDF (reference sequence). The V and J ends lost 9 bases and 3 bases, in that order; junction bases with no gene match: 5. The CDR3 nucleotides read TGTGCCACTAAGGGACAGAACAATCAGCCCCAGCATTTT. Translated: CATKGQNNQPQHF.

This chain joins TRBV29-1 and TRBJ2-2, with a tentative D call TRBD1 (7 bases). Germline assignment: CDR1 SQVTM and CDR2 ANQGSEA. The V end lost 4 bases, the J end lost 4 bases, and 10 bases lay between the germline ends. The CDR3 has 13 residues. CDR3 region: CSVVQGGTGELFF. The CDR3, as DNA: TGCAGCGTTGTTCAGGGGGGCACCGGGGAGCTGTTTTTT.

This clonotype was recorded a few times. The chain employs TRBV6-4 and TRBJ2-1; 12 nucleotides align to TRBD2. The CDR3 runs to 15 residues. CDR1 is MRHNA and CDR2 is SNTAGT in the germline V gene. Trimming took 2 bases from V and 9 from J; bases not matched to a gene: 5. The CDR3 sequence is CASSDPTSGRLEQFF. CDR3 nucleotide sequence: TGTGCCAGCAGTGACCCGACTAGCGGGAGACTTGAGCAGTTCTTC.

The genes are TRBV7-2 and TRBJ2-1; 10 positions agree with TRBD1. There are 17 residues in the CDR3. Germline CDR1 SGHTA, CDR2 FQGNSA. V was clipped by 5 bases and J by 7 bases; unmatched bases: 14. CDR3 amino acids: CASSPTVWDRGFNEQFF. In nucleotides, the CDR3 is TGTGCCAGCAGCCCGACCGTTTGGGACAGGGGTTTTAATGAGCAGTTCTTC.

The sample holds many counts of this clonotype. The junction differs from germline at one of its ends, possibly a read error. The chain is built from TRBV5-1 and TRBJ2-1, with D uncertain. Germline lookup yields CDR1 SGHRS and CDR2 YFSETQ. The CDR3 totals 13 residues. The CDR3 bases are TGTGCCAGCAGCTTGGGCAGGAACAATGAGCAGTTCTTC. It codes for CASSLGRNNEQFF.

This clonotype came up many times. V usage is TRBV6-5 and J usage is TRBJ2-1; D may be TRBD2 (5 bases). V lost 1 base and J 4 bases, leaving 8 bases between the germline ends. The CDR3 is made up of 14 amino acids. The germline gives CDR1 MNHEY, CDR2 SVGAGI. The CDR3 DNA is TGTGCCAGCAGTTACTATGAGGGTTACAATGAGCAGTTCTTC. This codes for CASSYYEGYNEQFF.

This clonotype was seen a few times. The genes are TRBV12-3 or TRBV12-4 and TRBJ2-5; D remains unclear. V lost 5 bases to trimming and J lost 7 bases, with 8 bases between them. The CDR3 covers 11 residues. CDR3 amino acids: CASSPLGTQYF. CDR3 DNA: TGTGCCAGCAGTCCCCTTGGGACCCAGTACTTC.

The chain employs TRBV12-3 or TRBV12-4 and TRBJ2-1; possibly TRBD1 for D (5 bases). The CDR3 is 15 residues long. Trimming shortened V by 4 bases and J by 10 bases, and 20 bases separated the two germline ends. CDR3 nucleotide sequence: TGTGCCAGCAGTTCCATAATGGATGGGGCACCCGAGCAGTTCTTC. Residues: CASSSIMDGAPEQFF.

V is TRBV10-2 and J is TRBJ2-3; TRBD2 matches 8 bases. The length of the CDR3 is 17 residues. Trimming removed 7 bases from V and 2 bases from J; junction bases left unmatched: 14. The germline V gene has CDR1 WSHSY and CDR2 SAAADI. The CDR3 DNA follows: TGCGCCAGCAAAACGACCCTTGACGGGAGGGCCACAGATACGCAGTATTTT. Its translation: CASKTTLDGRATDTQYF.

This clonotype was counted between two and nine times. The chain couples TRBV4-1 to TRBJ2-5; D not resolved. V was trimmed by 0 bases and J by 5 bases, leaving 7 bases between them. This CDR3 is 13 amino acids long. The V gene's germline CDR1 is MGHRA and CDR2 YSYEKL. The CDR3 spells CASSQDRSETQYF. The CDR3 region has the DNA TGCGCCAGCAGCCAAGACAGGTCCGAGACCCAGTACTTC.

Ten or more counts support this clonotype. This rearrangement joins TRBV25-1 to TRBJ2-7; possible D gene TRBD1, 6 bases. Germline lookup yields CDR1 MGHDK and CDR2 SYGVNS. CDR3 length: 13 amino acids. V was clipped by 4 bases and J by 6 bases, with 13 bases between them. The CDR3 nucleotides read TGTGCCAGCAGTGCGGGACACGGATTCGAGCAGTACTTC. Translating it yields CASSAGHGFEQYF.

This chain connects TRBV3-1 to TRBJ2-1; 7 bases are a match to TRBD2. Germline loops: CDR1 LGHDT, CDR2 YNNKEL (reference sequence). This CDR3 contains 16 residues. Trimming removed 2 bases from V and 0 bases from J; junction bases left unmatched: 4. CDR3 bases: TGTGCCAGCAGCCAAAGACTAGCCCCCTCCTACAATGAGCAGTTCTTC. Protein: CASSQRLAPSYNEQFF.